The 14 T cell receptor beta chains given below trace back to one sample, sequenced in a study of T-cell reconstitution after alpha-beta-depleted transplantation in children. Unique molecular identifiers were incorporated into the prepared TCRbeta library. TCRdb reprocessed the PCR reads via MiXCR and lists one record per CDR3 protein. The sample shows about 480,000 distinct CDR3 sequences, roughly an eighth of them seen only once. The material was PBMCs from the stem cell graft donor, obtained from the stem cell graft. The receptors stem from a human donor who donated a stem cell graft to a child with combined immunodeficiency.

This clonotype came up many times. The chain has TRBV9 and TRBJ2-1; D unclear. The CDR3 runs to 16 residues. Germline V gene lookup returns CDR1 SGDLS and CDR2 YYNGEE. Trimming removed 0 bases from V and 9 bases from J, with 19 bases in between. In DNA form, the CDR3 reads TGTGCCAGCAGCGTAGGACACCAACCCCCCTACGGTGAGCAGTTCTTC. Translation gives CASSVGHQPPYGEQFF.

As for this clonotype: A read error may explain this, as a much larger clone is one base away. The chain has TRBV29-1 and TRBJ1-1; no clear D gene. V shed 5 bases and J shed 0 bases, with 10 bases lying between them. The CDR3 totals 13 residues. Germline CDR1 and CDR2: SQVTM and ANQGSEA. The DNA of the CDR3 is TGCAGCGTTCTACAGCTATTGAACACTGAAGCTTTCTTT. The encoded protein is CSVLQLLNTEAFF.

At least ten counts were recorded for this clonotype. The V call is TRBV6-5, the J call TRBJ1-1, with D possibly being TRBD1 (6 bases). Trimming left V 5 bases short and J 7 bases short, with 17 bases between. This CDR3 region has 14 residues. The germline V gene encodes CDR1 MNHEY and CDR2 SVGAGI. This CDR3 reads CASSPLGQRGEAFF. DNA for the CDR3: TGTGCCAGCAGTCCCCTAGGACAGCGAGGTGAAGCTTTCTTT.

This rearrangement joins TRBV27 to TRBJ2-7; 8 bases line up with TRBD1. V lost 5 bases to trimming and J lost 1 base; unmatched junction nucleotides: 7. The CDR3 consists of 15 residues. The germline V gene encodes CDR1 MNHEY and CDR2 SMNVEV (reference sequence). CDR3 in DNA: TGTGCCAGCAGTCATGGGACAGGTCGGTCCTACGAGCAGTACTTC. Encoded protein: CASSHGTGRSYEQYF.

The chain recombines TRBV12-3 or TRBV12-4 with TRBJ2-7, with a possible D match to TRBD2 (6 bases). This CDR3 contains 13 residues. The V and J ends lost 6 bases and 6 bases respectively, with 15 bases between them. The CDR3 sequence is CASSPEGLTEQYF. The CDR3 region has the DNA TGTGCCAGCAGCCCGGAGGGGTTGACCGAGCAGTACTTC.

V usage is TRBV12-3 or TRBV12-4 and J usage is TRBJ1-2; D call uncertain. The CDR3 consists of 15 residues. The V gene lost 7 bases and the J gene lost 2 bases, with 17 bases spanning the gap. CDR3 region: CASMGIFVKNYGYTF. CDR3 in DNA: TGTGCCAGCATGGGAATTTTTGTTAAAAACTATGGCTACACCTTC.

This clonotype was counted ten times or more. The chain couples TRBV12-3 or TRBV12-4 to TRBJ2-3, with a tentative D call TRBD1 (6 bases). The CDR3 is 15 residues long. Trimming removed 2 bases at V and 3 bases at J, with 12 bases between. The CDR3 DNA reads TGTGCCAGCAGTTTAAACGGCCAGGGGACAGATACGCAGTATTTT. This translates into CASSLNGQGTDTQYF.

This clonotype appeared a few times. The rearrangement links TRBV28 to TRBJ1-1; 8 bases map to TRBD1. The CDR3 covers 15 residues. J lost 6 bases, V lost 3 bases, and 9 bases had no gene match. Germline V gene data show CDR1 as MDHEN and CDR2 as SYDVKM. CDR3 amino acids: CASSFSTGGRAEAFF. CDR3 nucleotide sequence: TGTGCCAGCAGTTTCTCTACAGGGGGAAGGGCTGAAGCTTTCTTT.

This clonotype was observed a few times. J is TRBJ2-7 and V is TRBV7-2; either TRBD1 or TRBD2 may fit D (5 bases each). V was shortened by 6 bases and J by 0 bases, with 18 bases between the two germline ends. The CDR3 is 16 residues long. The germline V gene encodes CDR1 SGHTA and CDR2 FQGNSA. The CDR3 DNA reads as TGTGCCAGCAGGACCTGCCGGGACCAAAGCTCCTACGAGCAGTACTTC. Amino acids: CASRTCRDQSSYEQYF.

The genes are TRBV6-5 and TRBJ1-1; D not certain. Germline CDR1 and CDR2: MNHEY and SVGAGI. The V end lost 0 bases, the J end lost 4 bases, and 6 bases lay between the germline ends. The CDR3 length is 13 residues. In DNA form, the CDR3 reads TGTGCCAGCAGTTACTCCCATTTCACTGAAGCTTTCTTT. Protein: CASSYSHFTEAFF.

This clonotype was picked up a small number of times. The J gene is TRBJ2-1, the V gene TRBV6-2 or TRBV6-3; possible D gene TRBD2, 5 bases. CDR1 is MNHEY and CDR2 is SVGEGT in the germline V gene. The V end lost 4 bases, the J end lost 9 bases, and 16 bases lay between the germline ends. The CDR3 has 14 residues. CDR3 sequence: CASSFIGNAGEQFF. CDR3 coding DNA: TGTGCCAGCAGTTTTATCGGGAACGCCGGTGAGCAGTTCTTC.

This clonotype has a count of ten or more. V gene TRBV12-3 or TRBV12-4 combines with J gene TRBJ1-1; weak D call: TRBD1 (6 bases). Trimming took 3 bases from V and 5 from J, leaving 13 bases between them. CDR3 length: 14 amino acids. CDR3 sequence reads: CASSLTGPRTEAFF. CDR3 bases: TGTGCCAGCAGTTTGACAGGCCCCCGAACTGAAGCTTTCTTT.

This clonotype was found many times. V and J are TRBV7-9 and TRBJ2-5, with 10 bases that match TRBD2. The germline V gene encodes CDR1 SEHNR and CDR2 FQNEAQ (reference sequence). J gave up 4 bases and V 2 bases, and 7 bases lay outside the gene matches. The CDR3 loop spans 16 amino acids. Here the CDR3 reads CASSLPGLASGETQYF. The CDR3 nucleotides read TGTGCCAGCAGCTTACCGGGACTAGCGAGTGGAGAGACCCAGTACTTC.

The sample holds a few counts of this clonotype. The V and J genes are TRBV29-1 and TRBJ2-2; D is undetermined. Trimming pared 5 bases from V and 1 base from J, leaving 11 bases between. The CDR3 has 14 residues. CDR1 and CDR2 (germline): SQVTM, ANQGSEA. The CDR3 here is CSVNTEMNTGELFF. CDR3 in DNA: TGCAGCGTTAATACTGAAATGAACACCGGGGAGCTGTTTTTT.